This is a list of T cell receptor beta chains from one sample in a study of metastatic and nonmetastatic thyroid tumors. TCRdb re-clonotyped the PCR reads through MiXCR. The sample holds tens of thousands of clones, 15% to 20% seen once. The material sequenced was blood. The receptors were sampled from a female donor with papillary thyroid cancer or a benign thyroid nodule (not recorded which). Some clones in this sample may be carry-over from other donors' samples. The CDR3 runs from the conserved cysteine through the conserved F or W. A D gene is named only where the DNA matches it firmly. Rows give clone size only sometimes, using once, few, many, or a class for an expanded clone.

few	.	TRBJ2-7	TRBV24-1	CATSDLDDRWPQYF	TGTGCCACCAGTGATTTAGATGACAGGTGGCCCCAGTACTTC
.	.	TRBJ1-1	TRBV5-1	CASSLGKNTEAFF	TGCGCCAGCAGCTTGGGAAAGAACACTGAAGCTTTCTTT
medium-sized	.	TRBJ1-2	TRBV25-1	CASSAQGSGGYTF	TGTGCCAGCAGTGCCCAGGGCTCCGGTGGCTACACCTTC
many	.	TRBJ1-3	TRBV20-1	CSAETGDSGNTIYF	TGCAGTGCTGAGACCGGGGACTCTGGAAACACCATATATTTT
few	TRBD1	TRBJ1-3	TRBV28	CAISSGTGSGNTIYF	TGTGCCATCAGTTCGGGGACAGGCTCTGGAAACACCATATATTTT
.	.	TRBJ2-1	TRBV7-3	CASSLGASEQFF	TGTGCCAGCAGCTTAGGGGCATCTGAGCAGTTCTTC
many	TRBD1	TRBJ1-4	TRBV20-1	CSAYRQGVDEKLFF	TGCAGTGCTTACCGACAGGGCGTGGATGAAAAACTGTTTTTT
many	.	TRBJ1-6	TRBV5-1	CASSLVGVDSPLHF	TGCGCCAGCAGCTTGGTAGGGGTGGATTCACCCCTCCACTTT
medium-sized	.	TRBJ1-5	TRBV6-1	CASQGFNQPQHF	TGTGCCAGCCAGGGCTTCAATCAGCCCCAGCATTTT
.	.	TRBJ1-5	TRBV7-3	CASSERAGGGGNQPQHF	TGTGCCAGCAGTGAAAGGGCAGGCGGCGGTGGCAATCAGCCCCAGCATTTT
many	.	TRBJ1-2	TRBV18	CASSPDVEYGYTF	TGTGCCAGCTCACCGGACGTAGAATATGGCTACACCTTC
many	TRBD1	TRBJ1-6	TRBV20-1	CSARQGVSNDSPLHF	TGCAGTGCTAGACAGGGGGTTAGTAACGATTCACCCCTCCACTTT
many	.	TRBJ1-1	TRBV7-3	CASSLDLGAEAFF	TGTGCCAGCAGCTTGGATCTGGGGGCTGAAGCTTTCTTT
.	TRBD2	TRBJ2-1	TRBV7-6	CASSTPGGYNEQFF	TGTGCCAGCAGCACACCGGGGGGCTACAATGAGCAGTTCTTC
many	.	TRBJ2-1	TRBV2	CASSESSVYNEQFF	TGTGCCAGCAGTGAGTCATCCGTATACAATGAGCAGTTCTTC
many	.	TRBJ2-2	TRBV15	CATSRGGLNTGELFF	TGTGCCACCAGCAGAGGGGGCCTGAACACCGGGGAGCTGTTTTTT
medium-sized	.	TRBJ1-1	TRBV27	CASSPLWDTEAFF	TGTGCCAGCAGCCCACTTTGGGACACTGAAGCTTTCTTT
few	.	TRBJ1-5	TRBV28	CASSLLGTGGNQPQHF	TGTGCCAGCAGTTTACTCGGTACAGGTGGCAATCAGCCCCAGCATTTT
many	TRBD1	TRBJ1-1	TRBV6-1	CASGPGQGALTEAFF	TGTGCCAGCGGGCCCGGACAGGGGGCTTTGACTGAAGCTTTCTTT
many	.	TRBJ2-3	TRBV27	CATHTVKGPSADTQYF	TGTGCCACCCATACGGTCAAAGGACCCTCAGCAGATACGCAGTATTTT
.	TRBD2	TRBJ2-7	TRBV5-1	CASSGGRAGRTGEQYF	TGCGCCAGCAGCGGGGGACGAGCGGGGAGGACGGGCGAGCAGTACTTC
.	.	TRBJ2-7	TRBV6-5	CASSYSISGRGCEQYF	TGTGCCAGCAGTTACTCGATCTCCGGCAGGGGTTGCGAGCAGTACTTC
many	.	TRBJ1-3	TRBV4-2	CASSQGPAGRSGNTIYF	TGTGCCAGCAGCCAAGGACCGGCGGGGCGGAGTGGAAACACCATATATTTT
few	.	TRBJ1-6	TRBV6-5	CASSYLQVGDIRPLHF	TGTGCCAGCAGTTACTTACAGGTTGGGGATATTCGACCCCTCCACTTT
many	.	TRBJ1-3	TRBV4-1	CASSLRDLRENTIYF	TGCGCCAGCAGCCTCCGGGACCTCCGTGAAAACACCATATATTTT
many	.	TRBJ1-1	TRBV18	CASSPDLNTEAFF	TGTGCCAGCTCACCCGACCTAAACACTGAAGCTTTCTTT
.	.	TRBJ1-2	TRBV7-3	CSSSPRQVSDGYTF	TGTTCCAGCAGCCCCCGACAGGTGTCGGACGGCTACACCTTC
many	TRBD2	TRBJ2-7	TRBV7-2	CASSSPGLASYEQYF	TGTGCCAGCAGCTCGCCGGGACTAGCGTCCTACGAGCAGTACTTC
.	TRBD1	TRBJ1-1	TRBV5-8	CASSSGQMNTEAFF	TGTGCCAGCAGCTCGGGACAGATGAACACTGAAGCTTTCTTT
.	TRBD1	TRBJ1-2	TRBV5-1	CASSLSGGGGYTF	TGCGCCAGCAGCTTATCAGGGGGTGGCGGCTACACCTTC
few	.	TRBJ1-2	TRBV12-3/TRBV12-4	CASRSGTASGYTF	TGTGCCAGCAGATCCGGGACCGCAAGTGGCTACACCTTC
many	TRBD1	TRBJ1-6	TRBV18	CASSPVSTGRDTLHF	TGTGCCAGCTCACCGGTCTCGACAGGGCGGGATACCCTCCACTTT
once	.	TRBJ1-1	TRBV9	CASSVDLRPSDTEAFF	TGTGCCAGCAGCGTAGATTTGAGGCCCTCGGACACCGAAGCTTTCTTT
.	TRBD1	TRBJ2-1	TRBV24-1	CATSDFGQGGDEQFF	TGTGCCACCAGTGATTTCGGACAGGGGGGTGATGAGCAGTTCTTC
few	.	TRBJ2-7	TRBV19	CASSTPWLWVEQYF	TGTGCCAGTAGTACCCCGTGGCTGTGGGTCGAGCAGTACTTC
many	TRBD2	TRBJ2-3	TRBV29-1	CSVYSGGAADTQYF	TGCAGCGTTTATAGCGGGGGGGCGGCAGATACGCAGTATTTT
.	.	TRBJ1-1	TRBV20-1	CSAQEHMENTEAFF	TGCAGTGCTCAGGAACACATGGAGAACACTGAAGCTTTCTTT
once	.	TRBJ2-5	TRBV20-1	CSASTLGETQYF	TGCAGTGCTAGCACCCTCGGGGAGACCCAGTACTTC
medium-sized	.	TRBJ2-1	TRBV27	CASSLMWGHEQFF	TGTGCCAGCAGTTTAATGTGGGGCCATGAGCAGTTCTTC
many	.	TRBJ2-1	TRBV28	CASSLSSGFANEQFF	TGTGCCAGCAGTTTGTCGTCAGGGTTCGCCAATGAGCAGTTCTTC
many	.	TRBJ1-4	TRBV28	CASSFLSATNEKLFF	TGTGCCAGCAGTTTTCTTTCTGCAACTAATGAAAAACTGTTTTTT
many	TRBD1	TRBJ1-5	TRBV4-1	CASSQETGFRNQPQHF	TGCGCCAGCAGCCAGGAGACAGGGTTCAGGAATCAGCCCCAGCATTTT
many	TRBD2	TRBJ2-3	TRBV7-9	CASSFRRTSGFSTDTQYF	TGTGCCAGCAGCTTTCGTCGGACTAGCGGGTTTAGCACAGATACGCAGTATTTT
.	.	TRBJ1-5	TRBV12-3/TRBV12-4	CASMQQRYQPQHF	TGTGCCAGCATGCAGCAGAGGTATCAGCCCCAGCATTTT
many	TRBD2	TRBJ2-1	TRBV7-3	CASSFTNPLAGERNEQFF	TGTGCCAGCAGCTTCACCAACCCTTTAGCGGGGGAACGCAATGAGCAGTTCTTC
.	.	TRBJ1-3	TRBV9	CASSEGTSSGNTIYF	TGTGCCAGCAGCGAGGGGACAAGCTCTGGAAACACCATATATTTT
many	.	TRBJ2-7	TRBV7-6	CASSLGGNGEQYF	TGTGCCAGCAGCTTAGGAGGAAATGGGGAGCAGTACTTC
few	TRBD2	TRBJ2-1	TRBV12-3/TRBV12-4	CASSPTAGGREFF	TGTGCCAGCAGTCCCACCGCGGGAGGGCGGGAGTTCTTC
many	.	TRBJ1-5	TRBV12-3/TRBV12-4	CASSALLGRGNQPQHF	TGTGCCAGCAGTGCCCTTTTGGGGCGGGGCAATCAGCCCCAGCATTTT
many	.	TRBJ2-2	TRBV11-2	CASIRDGRSTGELFF	TGTGCCAGCATTCGTGACGGGAGAAGCACCGGGGAGCTGTTTTTT